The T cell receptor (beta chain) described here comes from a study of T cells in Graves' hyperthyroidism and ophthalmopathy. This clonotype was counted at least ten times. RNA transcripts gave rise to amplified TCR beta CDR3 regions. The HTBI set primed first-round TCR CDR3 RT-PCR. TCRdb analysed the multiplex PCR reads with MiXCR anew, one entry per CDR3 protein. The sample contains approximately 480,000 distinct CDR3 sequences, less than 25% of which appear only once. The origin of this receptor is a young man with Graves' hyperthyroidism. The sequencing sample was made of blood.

DNA of the CDR3: TGTGCCAGCATGAACGGGTTCACCGGGGAGCTGTTTTTT. It translates to CASMNGFTGELFF. V gene TRBV12-3 or TRBV12-4 combines with J gene TRBJ2-2; D remains ambiguous. The length of the CDR3 is 13 residues. With 7 bases removed from V and 4 bases from J, the gap between germline ends came to 10 bases.